The 25 T cell receptor beta chains listed next were all sequenced from one sample in a study of OX40 agonist ivuxolimab in advanced cancers. Generated by immunoSEQ multiplex PCR, the TCRdb table keeps only in-frame clones and is missing some. The table lists 74,000 or so clones, approximately 89% of them singletons. This specimen consisted of CD4+ or CD8+ T cells sorted from blood, obtained in a trial of the OX40 agonist ivuxolimab. The receptors were gathered from an adult with an advanced solid tumor such as melanoma, head and neck, liver or kidney cancer.

The chain combines TRBV5-1 with TRBJ2-2; D is perhaps TRBD1 (6 bases). V was shortened by 4 bases and J by 5 bases, with 15 bases between the two germline ends. The length of the CDR3 is 15 residues. Germline CDR1 and CDR2: SGHRS and YFSETQ. Written as DNA, the CDR3 is TGCGCCAGCAGCGGCGGACCAGGGACAACCGGGGAGCTGTTTTTT. Translated, it gives CASSGGPGTTGELFF.

The chain carries TRBV5-6 and TRBJ2-6; D is ambiguous. The length of the CDR3 is 18 residues. Germline V gene data show CDR1 as SGHDT and CDR2 as YYEEEE. V lost 0 bases and J 0 bases, leaving 13 bases between the germline ends. CDR3 sequence: CASSLAVAPHSGANVLTF. The CDR3 bases are TGTGCCAGCAGCTTGGCCGTGGCGCCCCACTCTGGGGCCAACGTCCTGACTTTC.

This chain uses TRBV5-4 with TRBJ1-4; the match to TRBD1 covers 8 bases. CDR1 is SGHNT and CDR2 is YYREEE in the germline V gene (reference sequence). The J segment lost 1 base and the V segment lost 0 bases, leaving 5 bases of the junction unmatched. CDR3 length: 17 residues. CDR3 region: CASSLGPGGRTNEKLFF. CDR3 nucleotides: TGTGCCAGCAGCTTGGGACCAGGGGGCAGAACTAATGAAAAACTGTTTTTT.

The V call is TRBV19, the J call TRBJ1-1; tentatively, D is TRBD1 (6 bases). The V end lost 6 bases, the J end lost 4 bases, and 15 bases lay between the germline ends. CDR3 size: 14 residues. Germline CDR1 LNHDA, CDR2 SQIVND (reference sequence). Written as DNA, the CDR3 is TGTGCCAGTAGACCGGACAGTTTTTCCACTGAAGCTTTCTTT. Its translation: CASRPDSFSTEAFF.

Ten or more counts support this clone. The V and J genes are TRBV2 and TRBJ1-4, with 9 bases that match TRBD1. The trim removed 3 bases at V and 11 bases at J, leaving 4 bases unmatched. Germline V lookup: CDR1 SNHLY, CDR2 FYNNEI. This CDR3 spans 13 amino acids. This CDR3 reads CASSDTGGEKLFF. Written as DNA, the CDR3 is TGTGCCAGCAGTGACACAGGGGGCGAGAAACTGTTTTTT.

The chain recombines TRBV6-5 with TRBJ1-2; D unresolved. The CDR3 totals 13 residues. CDR1 is MNHEY, CDR2 SVGAGI, per germline. V was pared by 0 bases and J by 4 bases, with 6 bases between. CDR3 in DNA: TGTGCCAGCAGTTACTCTGGTGGCTATGGCTACACCTTC. This translates into CASSYSGGYGYTF.

The CDR3 loop reads CASSSQGNQPQHF. As DNA, the CDR3 is TGTGCCAGCAGCTCTCAGGGTAATCAGCCCCAGCATTTT. This chain links TRBV7-9 with TRBJ1-5, with a weak D call TRBD1 (5 bases). Germline V gives CDR1 SEHNR, CDR2 FQNEAQ (reference sequence). V gave up 4 bases and J gave up 4 bases, with 8 bases separating them. CDR3 length: 13 residues.

The chain recombines TRBV5-4 with TRBJ2-2; D is possibly TRBD2 (5 bases). The CDR3 covers 13 residues. Trimming took 2 bases from V and 6 from J, leaving 8 bases between them. Germline lookup yields CDR1 SGHNT and CDR2 YYREEE (reference sequence). CDR3 sequence reads: CASSFDSAGELFF. DNA for the CDR3: TGTGCCAGCAGCTTTGATAGCGCCGGGGAGCTGTTTTTT.

The chain couples TRBV19 to TRBJ1-4; TRBD1 aligns across 7 bases. CDR1 and CDR2 (germline): LNHDA, SQIVND (reference sequence). The V segment lost 6 bases and the J segment 4 bases; nucleotides outside the gene matches: 5. This CDR3 is built from 14 residues. CDR3 sequence: CASRTGAVNEKLFF. The CDR3 DNA follows: TGTGCCAGTAGAACAGGGGCGGTTAATGAAAAACTGTTTTTT.

The V gene is TRBV30, the J gene TRBJ1-1, with D possibly being TRBD1 (5 bases). Per the germline V gene, CDR1 is GTSNPN and CDR2 is SVGIG (reference sequence). Trimming left V 3 bases short and J 0 bases short, with 14 bases between. The CDR3 totals 15 residues. Here the CDR3 reads CAWSSIQGVNTEAFF. In DNA, the CDR3 is TGTGCCTGGAGCTCTATTCAAGGGGTGAACACTGAAGCTTTCTTT.

A few counts support this clone. V and J are TRBV7-9 and TRBJ1-2; 10 positions match TRBD1. J lost 5 bases, V lost 5 bases, and 5 bases had no gene match. CDR3 length: 14 amino acids. The V gene's germline CDR1 is SEHNR and CDR2 FQNEAQ (reference sequence). CDR3 nucleotides: TGTGCCAGCAGCCTTAGGACAGGGGGATATGGCTACACCTTC. Residues: CASSLRTGGYGYTF.

The J gene is TRBJ2-2, the V gene TRBV18; the match to TRBD2 covers 10 bases. The CDR3 sequence is 15 residues long. CDR1 and CDR2 (germline): KGHSH, LQKENI. This CDR3 reads CATASGGQNTGELFF. CDR3 bases: TGTGCAACGGCTAGCGGGGGCCAGAACACCGGGGAGCTGTTTTTT.

V is TRBV7-9 and J is TRBJ1-2; a weak D match, TRBD1 (5 bases). The CDR3 has 15 residues. Looked up from germline, CDR1 is SEHNR and CDR2 is FQNEAQ (reference sequence). The ends were cut back, 5 bases at V and 5 bases at J, with 18 bases in the middle. CDR3: CASSVTTVRGYGYTF. In nucleotides, the CDR3 is TGTGCCAGCAGCGTCACGACAGTTCGGGGTTATGGCTACACCTTC.

The rearrangement joins TRBV19 to TRBJ1-5; tentatively, D is TRBD1 (6 bases). Trimming pared 4 bases from V and 0 bases from J, leaving 10 bases between. This CDR3 has 15 amino acids. From germline, CDR1 is LNHDA and CDR2 SQIVND (reference sequence). DNA of the CDR3: TGTGCCAGTAGTAGGACAGCCTATAGCAATCAGCCCCAGCATTTT. Protein product: CASSRTAYSNQPQHF.

The chain recombines TRBV30 with TRBJ1-6; 8 bases map to TRBD1. This CDR3 has 15 amino acids. The ends lost 0 bases at V and 7 bases at J; junction bases unmatched: 5. The germline V gene encodes CDR1 GTSNPN and CDR2 SVGIG (reference sequence). Written as DNA, the CDR3 is TGTGCCTGGAGTGTGAACAGGGGGTGGAATTCACCCCTCCACTTT. It specifies CAWSVNRGWNSPLHF.

The rearrangement links TRBV10-3 to TRBJ1-1; maybe TRBD1 (5 bases). The CDR3 extends over 12 amino acids. V was trimmed by 5 bases and J by 11 bases, leaving 15 bases between them. Germline V gene lookup returns CDR1 ENHRY and CDR2 SYGVKD. CDR3 region: CAISREGTGAFF. The CDR3 DNA follows: TGTGCCATCAGTAGAGAAGGGACGGGGGCTTTCTTT.

The J gene is TRBJ2-3, the V gene TRBV11-1; D assignment may be TRBD1 or TRBD2 (5 bases each). The CDR3 consists of 12 residues. The germline V gene encodes CDR1 SGHAT and CDR2 FQDESV (reference sequence). V was trimmed by 5 bases and J by 10 bases, leaving 13 bases between them. The DNA of the CDR3 is TGTGCCAGCAGCCCGGACCGGGACCCGCAGTATTTT. Its protein product is CASSPDRDPQYF. The full variable domain, its missing parts supplied by reference TRBV11-1 and TRBJ2-3, is EAEVAQSPRYKITEKSQAVAFWCDPISGHATLYWYRQILGQGPELLVQFQDESVVDDSQLPKDRFSAERLKGVDSTLKIQPAELGDSAMYLCASSPDRDPQYFGPGTRLTVL.

The rearrangement links TRBV7-2 to TRBJ1-2, with D possibly TRBD1 on 5 matching bases. V was cut by 3 bases and J by 2 bases, with 13 bases left in between. CDR3 length equals 15 residues. Germline loops: CDR1 SGHTA, CDR2 FQGNSA. CDR3 nucleotides: TGTGCCAGCAGCTTGAGTGCTGGGGCCAACTATGGCTACACCTTC. Translated, it gives CASSLSAGANYGYTF. The full variable domain, rest sourced from reference TRBV7-2 and TRBJ1-2, is GAGVSQSPSNKVTEKGKDVELRCDPISGHTALYWYRQSLGQGLEFLIYFQGNSAPDKSGLPSDRFSAERTGGSVSTLTIQRTQQEDSAVYLCASSLSAGANYGYTFGSGTRLTVV.

The chain links TRBV7-6 to TRBJ2-1; 8 bases agree with TRBD1. This CDR3 contains 15 residues. Germline V gives CDR1 SGHVS, CDR2 FNYEAQ. V lost 5 bases, J lost 3 bases, and 6 bases stayed unmatched. The CDR3 loop is CASSNRDRYYNEQFF. DNA of the CDR3: TGTGCCAGCAGCAACCGGGACAGGTACTACAATGAGCAGTTCTTC.

V and J are TRBV5-4 and TRBJ2-5, with D unresolved. The ends were cut back, 2 bases at V and 0 bases at J, with 8 bases in the middle. This CDR3 is built from 14 residues. Germline loops: CDR1 SGHNT, CDR2 YYREEE (reference sequence). The CDR3 region is CASSLQGYQETQYF. In nucleotides, the CDR3 is TGTGCCAGCAGCTTACAAGGGTACCAAGAGACCCAGTACTTC.

The sample holds one count of this clone. J is TRBJ2-7 and V is TRBV15, with TRBD1 identical over 10 bases. This CDR3 is 15 amino acids long. Trimming cost V 3 bases and J 7 bases; bases outside gene matches: 9. Germline CDR1 LNHNV, CDR2 YYDKDF (reference sequence). CDR3 DNA sequence: TGTGCCACCAGCAGCTTGGGACAGGGGTTTCGGGAGCAGTACTTC. Encoded protein: CATSSLGQGFREQYF.

CDR3 loop: CASSQGRGGYTF. The CDR3 region has the DNA TGTGCCAGCAGCCAAGGAAGGGGCGGCTACACCTTC. The chain recombines TRBV14 with TRBJ1-2, with TRBD1 as a possible D gene (5 bases). This CDR3 is built from 12 residues. The V gene's germline CDR1 is SGHDN and CDR2 FVKESK. Trimming stripped 1 base from V and 8 bases from J, with 8 bases between.

The rearrangement joins TRBV14 to TRBJ1-1; weak D call: TRBD1 (6 bases). Per the germline V gene, CDR1 is SGHDN and CDR2 is FVKESK. V dropped 9 bases and J dropped 1 base, with 12 bases sitting between them. CDR3 length: 13 residues. The CDR3 loop reads CARPGHRNTEAFF. CDR3 in DNA: TGTGCCAGACCGGGACACCGGAACACTGAAGCTTTCTTT.

The rearrangement links TRBV15 to TRBJ1-3; D uncertain. V gave up 1 base and J gave up 3 bases, with 7 bases separating them. The CDR3 contains 14 residues. Germline CDR1 is LNHNV and CDR2 is YYDKDF (reference sequence). DNA for the CDR3: TGTGCCACCAGCAGAGGGGGAGATGGAAACACCATATATTTT. Its protein product is CATSRGGDGNTIYF.

This clone showed up just a few times. This rearrangement joins TRBV5-1 to TRBJ1-5; D possibly corresponds to TRBD1 (6 bases). CDR3 length: 15 amino acids. V lost 4 bases, J lost 5 bases, and 16 bases lay in between. The germline gives CDR1 SGHRS, CDR2 YFSETQ. CDR3: CASSVDAGADQPQHF. CDR3 coding DNA: TGCGCCAGCAGCGTCGATGCGGGGGCAGATCAGCCCCAGCATTTT.